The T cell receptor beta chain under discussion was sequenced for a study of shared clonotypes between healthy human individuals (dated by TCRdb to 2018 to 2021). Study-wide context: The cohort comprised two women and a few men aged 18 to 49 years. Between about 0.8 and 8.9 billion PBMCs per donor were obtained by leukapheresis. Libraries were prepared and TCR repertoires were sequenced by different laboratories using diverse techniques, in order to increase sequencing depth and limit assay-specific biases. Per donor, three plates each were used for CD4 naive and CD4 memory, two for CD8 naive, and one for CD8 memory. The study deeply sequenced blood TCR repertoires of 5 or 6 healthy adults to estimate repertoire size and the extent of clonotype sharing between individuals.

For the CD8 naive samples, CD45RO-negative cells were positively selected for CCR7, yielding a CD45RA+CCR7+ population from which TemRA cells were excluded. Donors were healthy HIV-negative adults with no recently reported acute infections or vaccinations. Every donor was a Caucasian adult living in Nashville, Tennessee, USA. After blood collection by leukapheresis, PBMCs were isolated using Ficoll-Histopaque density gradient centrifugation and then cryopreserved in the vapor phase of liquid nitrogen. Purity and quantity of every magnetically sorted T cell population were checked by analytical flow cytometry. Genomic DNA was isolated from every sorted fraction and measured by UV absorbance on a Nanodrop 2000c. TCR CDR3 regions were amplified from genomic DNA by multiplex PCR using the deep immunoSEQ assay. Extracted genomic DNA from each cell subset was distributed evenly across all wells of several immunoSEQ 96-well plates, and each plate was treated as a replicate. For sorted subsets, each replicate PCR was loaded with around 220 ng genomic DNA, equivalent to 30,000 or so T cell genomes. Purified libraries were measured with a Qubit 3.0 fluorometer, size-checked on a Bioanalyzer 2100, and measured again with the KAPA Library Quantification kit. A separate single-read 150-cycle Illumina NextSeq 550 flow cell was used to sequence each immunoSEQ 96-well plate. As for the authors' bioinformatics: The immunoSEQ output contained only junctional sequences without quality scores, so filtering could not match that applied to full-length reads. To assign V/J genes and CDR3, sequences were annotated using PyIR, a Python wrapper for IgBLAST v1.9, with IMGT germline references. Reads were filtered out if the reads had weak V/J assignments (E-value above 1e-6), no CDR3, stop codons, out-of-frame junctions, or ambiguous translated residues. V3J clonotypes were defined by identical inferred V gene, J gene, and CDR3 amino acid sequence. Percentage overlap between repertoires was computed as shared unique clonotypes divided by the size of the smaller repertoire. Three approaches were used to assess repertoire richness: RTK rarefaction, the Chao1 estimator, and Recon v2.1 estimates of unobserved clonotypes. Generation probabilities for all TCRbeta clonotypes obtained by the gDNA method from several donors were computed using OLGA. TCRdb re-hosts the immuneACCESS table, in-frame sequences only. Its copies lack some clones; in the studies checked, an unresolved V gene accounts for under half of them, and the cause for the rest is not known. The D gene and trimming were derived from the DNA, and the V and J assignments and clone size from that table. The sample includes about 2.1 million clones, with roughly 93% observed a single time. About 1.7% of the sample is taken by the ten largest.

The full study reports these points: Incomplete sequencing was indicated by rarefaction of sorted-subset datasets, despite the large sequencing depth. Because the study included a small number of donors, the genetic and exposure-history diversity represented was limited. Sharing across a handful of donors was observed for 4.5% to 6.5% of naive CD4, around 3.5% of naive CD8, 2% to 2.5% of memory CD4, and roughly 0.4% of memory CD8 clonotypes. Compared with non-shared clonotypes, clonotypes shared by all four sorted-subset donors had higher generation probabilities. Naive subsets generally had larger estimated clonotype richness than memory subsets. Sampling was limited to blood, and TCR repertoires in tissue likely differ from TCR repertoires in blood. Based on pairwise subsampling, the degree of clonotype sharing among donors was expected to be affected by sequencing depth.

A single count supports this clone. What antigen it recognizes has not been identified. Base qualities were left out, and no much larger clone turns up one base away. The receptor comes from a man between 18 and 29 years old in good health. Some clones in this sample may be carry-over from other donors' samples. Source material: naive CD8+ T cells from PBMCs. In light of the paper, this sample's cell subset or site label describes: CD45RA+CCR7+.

The CDR3 protein: CASSLTRVQETQYF. The nucleotides are TGTGCCAGCAGCTTGACCAGGGTACAAGAGACCCAGTACTTC. The chain employs TRBV5-6 and TRBJ2-5; the D segment could be TRBD1, given 5 matching bases. CDR1 SGHDT and CDR2 YYEEEE were looked up in the germline V gene. Trimming costs V 1 base and J 2 bases, and their ends lie 9 bases apart. The CDR3 starts with the cysteine, ends with the phenylalanine, and has 14 residues. Of the read, only the CDR3 DNA is kept; its 42 bases are in frame from base 1.